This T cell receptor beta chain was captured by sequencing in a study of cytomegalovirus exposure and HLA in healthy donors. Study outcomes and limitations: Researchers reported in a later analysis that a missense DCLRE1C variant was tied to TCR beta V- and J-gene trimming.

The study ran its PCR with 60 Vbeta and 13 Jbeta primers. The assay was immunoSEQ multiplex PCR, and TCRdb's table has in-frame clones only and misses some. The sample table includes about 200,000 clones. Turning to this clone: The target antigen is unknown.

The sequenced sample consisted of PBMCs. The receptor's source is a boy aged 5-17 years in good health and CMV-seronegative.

The CDR3 region is CSVDAYGSGGDEQFF. The CDR3 nucleotides read TGCAGCGTTGACGCGTACGGTAGCGGGGGGGATGAGCAGTTCTTC. The chain recombines TRBV29-1 with TRBJ2-1, with 11 bases matching TRBD2. Unmatched junction bases numbered 9, after V lost 3 bases and J lost 8 bases. This CDR3 has 15 amino acids. The V gene's germline CDR1 is SQVTM and CDR2 ANQGSEA.